The 25 T cell receptor beta chains given below trace back to one sample, sequenced in a study of CD8 T cells in ankylosing spondylitis. TCRdb re-called the 5' RACE reads with MiXCR, one entry per CDR3 protein. The sample contains more than 500,000 distinct CDR3 sequences, about 5% of which appear only once. Whole-study findings and limits: Seemingly characteristic of ankylosing spondylitis blood was a TCR beta motif consisting of several highly homologous variants.

No antigens are known for them. The sample consisted of blood, either unsorted or a sorted T cell fraction (not recorded which). The receptor set was obtained from a male donor with ankylosing spondylitis.

This clonotype was found many times. V gene TRBV12-3 or TRBV12-4 combines with J gene TRBJ2-4; no definite D call. Trimming pared 4 bases from V and 9 bases from J, leaving 10 bases between. This CDR3 has 12 residues. CDR3 residues: CASSSRPGIQYF. The CDR3 DNA reads TGTGCCAGCAGTTCCCGACCTGGCATTCAGTACTTC.

This clonotype showed up many times. The J gene is TRBJ2-1, the V gene TRBV28, with 11 positions matching TRBD2. V lost 8 bases and J lost 9; bases outside the gene matches: 9. Germline CDR1 MDHEN, CDR2 SYDVKM. The length of the CDR3 is 14 residues. The CDR3 reads CASGLAGGLGEQFF. The DNA of the CDR3 is TGTGCCAGCGGATTAGCGGGAGGGCTGGGTGAGCAGTTCTTC.

This clonotype was detected ten times or more. The chain has TRBV4-3 and TRBJ2-3; maybe TRBD2 (6 bases). V was shortened by 4 bases and J by 2 bases, with 13 bases between the two germline ends. The germline V gene encodes CDR1 LGHNA and CDR2 YSLEER. The CDR3 length is 15 residues. Here the CDR3 DNA reads TGCGCCAGCAGCCGCCGGGACTCCCCCACAGATACGCAGTATTTT. It translates to CASSRRDSPTDTQYF.

This clonotype showed up many times. The chain recombines TRBV20-1 with TRBJ2-1, with 8 bases lining up with TRBD2. The CDR3 contains 16 residues. The germline gives CDR1 DFQATT, CDR2 SNEGSKA (reference sequence). J gave up 2 bases and V 0 bases, and 6 bases lay outside the gene matches. The DNA for the CDR3 is TGCAGTGCTAGAGATGCGGGAGGAATAGCCTACAATGAGCAGTTCTTC. Amino acids: CSARDAGGIAYNEQFF.

This clonotype has a count of ten or more. V usage is TRBV29-1 and J usage is TRBJ2-5; maybe TRBD2 (6 bases). The CDR3 contains 12 residues. Per germline, CDR1 SQVTM and CDR2 ANQGSEA. The ends were cut back, 7 bases at V and 4 bases at J, with 13 bases in the middle. CDR3 loop: CSGTEGAETQYF. CDR3 nucleotide sequence: TGCAGCGGAACGGAGGGAGCAGAGACCCAGTACTTC. Drawing the rest from reference TRBV29-1 and TRBJ2-5, the complete variable domain is SAVISQKPSRDICQRGTSLTIQCQVDSQVTMMFWYRQQPGQSLTLIATANQGSEATYESGFVIDKFPISRPNLTFSTLTVSNMSPEDSSIYLCSGTEGAETQYFGPGTRLLVL.

This clonotype appeared many times. The chain joins TRBV9 to TRBJ2-3; D assignment may be TRBD1 or TRBD2 (6 bases each). Trimming took 3 bases from V and 6 from J, leaving 17 bases between them. Per the germline V gene, CDR1 is SGDLS and CDR2 is YYNGEE. The CDR3 sequence is 15 residues long. CDR3 sequence: CASSGHPGALDTQYF. In DNA form, the CDR3 reads TGTGCCAGCAGCGGCCATCCGGGGGCCCTCGATACGCAGTATTTT.

The V and J genes are TRBV2 and TRBJ2-5; TRBD2 aligns across 9 bases. Germline V lookup: CDR1 SNHLY, CDR2 FYNNEI. The CDR3 is 13 residues long. The V gene end was trimmed by 3 bases and the J gene end by 7 bases; junction bases not matched to a gene: 3. The CDR3 DNA sequence: TGTGCCAGCAGTGAGGATAGCGGGGGGACCCAGTACTTC. It encodes CASSEDSGGTQYF.

Ten or more counts support this clonotype. V and J are TRBV28 and TRBJ1-2, with 7 bases lining up with TRBD1. Germline V gene data show CDR1 as MDHEN and CDR2 as SYDVKM. The junction had 8 bases not matched to a gene; V was cut back by 11 bases and J by 8 bases. The CDR3 is made up of 11 amino acids. The CDR3 bases are TGTGCCTCAACAGGGGTGGAAGGCTACACCTTC. Amino acid sequence: CASTGVEGYTF.

This chain links TRBV9 with TRBJ2-5, with D perhaps TRBD2 (6 bases). Germline lookup yields CDR1 SGDLS and CDR2 YYNGEE. The CDR3 loop spans 16 amino acids. V lost 0 bases to trimming and J lost 3 bases, with 15 bases between them. The CDR3 sequence: CASSVGPSGREETQYF. CDR3 sequence (DNA): TGTGCCAGCAGCGTAGGTCCCAGCGGGCGGGAAGAGACCCAGTACTTC.

As regards this clonotype: This may stem from a read error, because a much larger clone lies one nucleotide away. The rearrangement links TRBV12-5 to TRBJ2-2, with D hard to call. Looked up from germline, CDR1 is LGHNT and CDR2 is FRNRAP. The length of the CDR3 is 14 residues. V was cut by 2 bases and J by 4 bases, with 8 bases left in between. This CDR3 reads CASGLLQFTGELFF. The CDR3, as DNA: TGTGCTAGTGGTTTGTTGCAGTTCACCGGGGAGCTGTTTTTT.

This clonotype came up many times. The rearrangement links TRBV11-2 to TRBJ2-2, with TRBD1 as a possible D gene (5 bases). The CDR3 runs 16 residues. CDR1 is SGHAT and CDR2 is FQNNGV in the germline V gene. V lost 5 bases, J lost 2 bases, and 15 bases lay in between. The DNA for the CDR3 is TGTGCCAGCAGCCCTACGATCAGGGCTAACACCGGGGAGCTGTTTTTT. Protein sequence: CASSPTIRANTGELFF.

In nucleotides, the CDR3 is TGTGCCAGCAGCCATGGGCCCATTAGGGGCTACAATGAGCAGTTCTTC. Protein product: CASSHGPIRGYNEQFF. J is TRBJ2-1 and V is TRBV13, with D maybe TRBD1 (5 bases). Germline V gene sequence: CDR1 PRHDT, CDR2 FYEKMQ (reference sequence). V lost 5 bases and J 3 bases, leaving 17 bases between the germline ends. This CDR3 spans 16 amino acids.

In this sample, this clonotype turned up once. The chain recombines TRBV7-9 with TRBJ1-1; D is unresolved. The CDR3 sequence is 13 residues long. V was pared by 6 bases and J by 5 bases, with 13 bases between. The germline V gene has CDR1 SEHNR and CDR2 FQNEAQ (reference sequence). CDR3 loop: CASSSTRRTEAFF. CDR3 DNA: TGTGCCAGCAGTTCCACGAGGCGGACTGAAGCTTTCTTT.

This clonotype occurred many times. DNA of the CDR3: TGTGCTGTAGGGAAGAACACTGAAGCTTTCTTT. This encodes CAVGKNTEAFF. The rearrangement joins TRBV6-5 to TRBJ1-1; no firm D call. Germline V gives CDR1 MNHEY, CDR2 SVGAGI. The CDR3 consists of 11 residues.

This clonotype occurred a few times. This chain connects TRBV7-9 to TRBJ2-1; D call uncertain. The germline V and J ends were trimmed by 1 base and 2 bases, with 9 bases remaining between them. CDR3 length equals 15 residues. The germline gives CDR1 SEHNR, CDR2 FQNEAQ (reference sequence). The CDR3 DNA is TGTGCCAGCAGCTTAGTCGGCAGTCCCTACAATGAGCAGTTCTTC. It yields the protein CASSLVGSPYNEQFF.

The rearrangement uses TRBV20-1 and TRBJ1-2, with D tentatively TRBD1 (5 bases). V was clipped by 2 bases and J by 2 bases, with 15 bases between them. Germline loops: CDR1 DFQATT, CDR2 SNEGSKA (reference sequence). The CDR3 has 15 residues. The CDR3 protein is CSARWDREINYGYTF. The CDR3 DNA follows: TGCAGTGCTAGATGGGACCGGGAGATAAACTATGGCTACACCTTC.

This clonotype was recorded many times. V and J are TRBV7-9 and TRBJ2-3; TRBD2 might be the D (5 bases). The V gene lost 4 bases and the J gene lost 6 bases, with 17 bases spanning the gap. Per germline, CDR1 SEHNR and CDR2 FQNEAQ (reference sequence). The CDR3 is 15 residues long. The CDR3 loop is CASSSDRTGMDTQYF. The CDR3 DNA reads TGTGCCAGCAGCTCAGACCGGACTGGCATGGATACGCAGTATTTT.

This clonotype was observed many times. The chain's CDR3 is CASSPLAGDSYNEQFF. The CDR3 region has the DNA TGTGCCAGCAGCCCCCTAGCGGGAGATTCCTACAATGAGCAGTTCTTC. The rearrangement joins TRBV14 to TRBJ2-1, with 10 bases matching TRBD2. The CDR3 is 16 amino acids. CDR1 is SGHDN, CDR2 FVKESK, per germline. After removal of 4 bases from V and 1 base from J, the junction contained 4 bases not matched to a gene. The whole variable domain, remainder taken from reference TRBV14 and TRBJ2-1, is EAGVTQFPSHSVIEKGQTVTLRCDPISGHDNLYWYRRVMGKEIKFLLHFVKESKQDESGMPNNRFLAERTGGTYSTLKVQPAELEDSGVYFCASSPLAGDSYNEQFFGPGTRLTVL.

This clonotype appeared many times. V gene TRBV7-9 combines with J gene TRBJ1-1; D remains ambiguous. CDR1 and CDR2 from the germline V gene are SEHNR and FQNEAQ (reference sequence). Deletions cut 1 base from V and 1 base from J, with 7 bases between. This CDR3 is 14 amino acids long. DNA of the CDR3: TGTGCCAGCAGCTTAGAAACCCCGAACACTGAAGCTTTCTTT. Translation: CASSLETPNTEAFF.

In its sample, this clonotype was seen a few times. This rearrangement joins TRBV7-9 to TRBJ1-1, with D unclear. V lost 5 bases and J 1 base, leaving 8 bases between the germline ends. The CDR3 is 13 residues long. Germline assignment: CDR1 SEHNR and CDR2 FQNEAQ (reference sequence). CDR3 region: CASSPSTNTEAFF. DNA for the CDR3: TGTGCCAGCAGCCCGAGCACGAACACTGAAGCTTTCTTT. Combining the CDR3 with reference TRBV7-9 and TRBJ1-1 gives the whole variable domain DTGVSQNPRHKITKRGQNVTFRCDPISEHNRLYWYRQTLGQGPEFLTYFQNEAQLEKSRLLSDRFSAERPKGSFSTLEIQRTEQGDSAMYLCASSPSTNTEAFFGQGTRLTVV.

This clonotype was seen ten or more times. This chain links TRBV28 with TRBJ2-7; D remains unclear. Trimming removed 9 bases at V and 5 bases at J, with 8 bases between. CDR1 MDHEN and CDR2 SYDVKM come from the germline V gene. The CDR3 has 10 amino acids. CDR3 region: CAREIHEQYF. The CDR3 DNA is TGTGCCAGGGAAATCCACGAGCAGTACTTC.

This clonotype was seen repeatedly, ten times or more. The chain joins TRBV5-6 to TRBJ1-4; unclear D gene. The V gene lost 3 bases and the J gene lost 3 bases, with 12 bases spanning the gap. The CDR3 has 15 residues. CDR1 is SGHDT and CDR2 is YYEEEE in the germline V gene. The CDR3 nucleotides read TGTGCCAGCAGCTCCCTACAAGCGTCTAATGAAAAACTGTTTTTT. Amino acids: CASSSLQASNEKLFF. Together with reference TRBV5-6 and TRBJ1-4, the CDR3 gives the full variable domain: DAGVTQSPTHLIKTRGQQVTLRCSPKSGHDTVSWYQQALGQGPQFIFQYYEEEERQRGNFPDRFSGHQFPNYSSELNVNALLLGDSALYLCASSSLQASNEKLFFGSGTQLSVL.

This clonotype was seen many times. The gene calls are TRBV6-6 and TRBJ1-4, with D perhaps matching TRBD1 (5 bases). The V gene's germline CDR1 is MNHNY and CDR2 SVGAGI (reference sequence). CDR3 length: 12 amino acids. V was cut by 6 bases and J by 7 bases, with 9 bases left in between. The DNA for the CDR3 is TGTGCCAGCAGCCGACAGTTTGAAAAACTGTTTTTT. As protein: CASSRQFEKLFF.

The chain combines TRBV15 with TRBJ2-7; TRBD1 might be the D (6 bases). The CDR3 has 13 amino acids. Deletions cut 5 bases from V and 3 bases from J, with 11 bases between. Per the germline V gene, CDR1 is LNHNV and CDR2 is YYDKDF (reference sequence). The CDR3 DNA reads as TGTGCCACCAGCCGGGACAAGGTCTACGAGCAGTACTTC. Protein product: CATSRDKVYEQYF.

This clonotype was seen repeatedly, ten times or more. This rearrangement joins TRBV11-1 to TRBJ2-7; TRBD1 matches at 8 bases. Looked up from germline, CDR1 is SGHAT and CDR2 is FQDESV (reference sequence). Germline trimming cut 4 bases from V and 5 bases from J; bases unmatched to any gene: 4. CDR3 length: 13 residues. This chain's CDR3 is CASSYTGGHEQYF. As DNA, the CDR3 is TGTGCCAGCAGCTACACAGGGGGACACGAGCAGTACTTC.